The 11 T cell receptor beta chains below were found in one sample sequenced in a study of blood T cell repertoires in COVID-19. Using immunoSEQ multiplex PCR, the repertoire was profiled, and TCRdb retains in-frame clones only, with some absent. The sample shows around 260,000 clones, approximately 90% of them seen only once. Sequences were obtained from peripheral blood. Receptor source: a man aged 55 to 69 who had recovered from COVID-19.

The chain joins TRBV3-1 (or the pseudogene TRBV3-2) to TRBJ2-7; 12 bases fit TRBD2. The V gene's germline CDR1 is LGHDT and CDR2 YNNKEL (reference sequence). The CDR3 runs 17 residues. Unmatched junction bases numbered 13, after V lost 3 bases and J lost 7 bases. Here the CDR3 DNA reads TGTGCCAGCAGCCATCGCGACCGTACTAGCGGGGGGAGTGAGCAGTACTTC. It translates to CASSHRDRTSGGSEQYF.

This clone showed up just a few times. CDR3: CASSEARGGDRTNEKLFF. DNA of the CDR3: TGTGCCAGCAGTGAAGCGCGGGGGGGAGACAGAACTAATGAAAAACTGTTTTTT. This chain links TRBV6-1 with TRBJ1-4; possibly TRBD1 for D (5 bases). In germline, CDR1 is MNHNS, CDR2 SASEGT. The V end lost 0 bases, the J end lost 1 base, and 15 bases lay between the germline ends. CDR3 size: 18 residues.

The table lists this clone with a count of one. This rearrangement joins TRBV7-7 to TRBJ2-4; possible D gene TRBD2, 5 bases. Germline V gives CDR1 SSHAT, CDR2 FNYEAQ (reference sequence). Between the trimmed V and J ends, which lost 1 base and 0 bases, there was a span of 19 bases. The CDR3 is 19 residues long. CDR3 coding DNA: TGTGCCAGCAGCTTAGAAGGCGGGCGAAGATTTATAGCCAAAAACATTCAGTACTTC. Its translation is CASSLEGGRRFIAKNIQYF.

The CDR3 DNA reads as TGTGCCAGCAGTCGAAAGCCGGACAGTAGAGGGGTCGTTGACGAGCAGTACTTC. Translated, it gives CASSRKPDSRGVVDEQYF. The chain employs TRBV6-6 and TRBJ2-7; D perhaps matches TRBD1 (6 bases). The CDR3 contains 18 residues. The V end lost 5 bases, the J end lost 5 bases, and 28 bases lay between the germline ends. Germline loops: CDR1 MNHNY, CDR2 SVGAGI (reference sequence).

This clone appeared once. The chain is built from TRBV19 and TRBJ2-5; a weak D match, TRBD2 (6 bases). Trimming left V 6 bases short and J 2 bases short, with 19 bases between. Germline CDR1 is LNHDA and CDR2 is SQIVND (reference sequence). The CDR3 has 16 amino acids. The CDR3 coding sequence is TGTGCCAGTAGCCGGATCCCGGGACTGAAACAAGAGACCCAGTACTTC. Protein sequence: CASSRIPGLKQETQYF. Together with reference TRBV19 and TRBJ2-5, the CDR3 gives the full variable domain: DGGITQSPKYLFRKEGQNVTLSCEQNLNHDAMYWYRQDPGQGLRLIYYSQIVNDFQKGDIAEGYSVSREKKESFPLTVTSAQKNPTAFYLCASSRIPGLKQETQYFGPGTRLLVL.

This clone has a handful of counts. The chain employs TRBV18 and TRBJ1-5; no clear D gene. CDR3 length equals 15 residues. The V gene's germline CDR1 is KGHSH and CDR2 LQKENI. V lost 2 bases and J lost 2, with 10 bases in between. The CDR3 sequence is CASSPDKVGNQPQHF. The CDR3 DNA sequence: TGTGCCAGCTCACCAGACAAGGTTGGCAATCAGCCCCAGCATTTT.

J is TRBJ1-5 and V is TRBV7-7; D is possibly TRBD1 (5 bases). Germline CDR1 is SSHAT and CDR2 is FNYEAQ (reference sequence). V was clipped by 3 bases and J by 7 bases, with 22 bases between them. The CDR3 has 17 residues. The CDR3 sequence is CASSFRAGPGEEQPQHF. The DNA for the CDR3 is TGTGCCAGCAGCTTTCGGGCGGGGCCGGGGGAGGAACAGCCCCAGCATTTT.

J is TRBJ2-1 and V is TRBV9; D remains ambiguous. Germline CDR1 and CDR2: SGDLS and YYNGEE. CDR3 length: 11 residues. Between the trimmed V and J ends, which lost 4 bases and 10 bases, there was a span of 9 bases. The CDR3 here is CASSSRAEQFF. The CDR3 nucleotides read TGTGCCAGCAGCTCCCGCGCGGAGCAGTTCTTC.

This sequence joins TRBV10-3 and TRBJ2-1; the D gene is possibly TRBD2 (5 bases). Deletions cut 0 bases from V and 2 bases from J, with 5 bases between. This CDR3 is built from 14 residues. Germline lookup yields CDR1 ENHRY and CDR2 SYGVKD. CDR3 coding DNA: TGTGCCATCAGTGAGTCCGGGACCTACAATGAGCAGTTCTTC. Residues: CAISESGTYNEQFF.

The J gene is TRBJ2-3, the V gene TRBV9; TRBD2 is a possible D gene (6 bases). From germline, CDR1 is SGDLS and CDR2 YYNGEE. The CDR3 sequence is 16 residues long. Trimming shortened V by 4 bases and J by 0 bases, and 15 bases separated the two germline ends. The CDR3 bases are TGTGCCAGCAGCCCCCGTAGCGGATCTAGCACAGATACGCAGTATTTT. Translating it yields CASSPRSGSSTDTQYF. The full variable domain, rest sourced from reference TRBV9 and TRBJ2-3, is DSGVTQTPKHLITATGQRVTLRCSPRSGDLSVYWYQQSLDQGLQFLIQYYNGEERAKGNILERFSAQQFPDLHSELNLSSLELGDSALYFCASSPRSGSSTDTQYFGPGTRLTVL.

Here the CDR3 reads CASSLGRTGGNYGYTF. The CDR3 DNA reads as TGTGCCAGCAGCTTAGGAAGGACAGGGGGTAACTATGGCTACACCTTC. This chain joins TRBV13 and TRBJ1-2; 10 bases align to TRBD1. The germline V gene encodes CDR1 PRHDT and CDR2 FYEKMQ (reference sequence). The CDR3 extends over 16 amino acids. V shed 0 bases, J shed 1 base, and the junction held 2 bases outside the gene matches.